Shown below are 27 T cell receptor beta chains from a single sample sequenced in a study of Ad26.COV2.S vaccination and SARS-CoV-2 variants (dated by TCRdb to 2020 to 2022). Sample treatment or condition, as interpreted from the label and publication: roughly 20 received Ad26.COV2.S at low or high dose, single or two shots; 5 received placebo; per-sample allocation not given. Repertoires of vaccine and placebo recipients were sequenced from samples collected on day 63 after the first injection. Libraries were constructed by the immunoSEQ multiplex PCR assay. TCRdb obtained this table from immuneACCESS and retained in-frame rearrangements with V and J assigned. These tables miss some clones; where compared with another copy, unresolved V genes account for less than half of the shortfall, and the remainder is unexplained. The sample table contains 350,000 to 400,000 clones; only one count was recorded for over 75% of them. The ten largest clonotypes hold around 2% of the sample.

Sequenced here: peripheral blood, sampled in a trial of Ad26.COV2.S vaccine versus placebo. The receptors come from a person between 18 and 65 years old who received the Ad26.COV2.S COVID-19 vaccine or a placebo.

The CDR3 DNA reads as TGTGCCAGCAGCCGGAGACCCAACACCGGGGAGCTGTTTTTT. This gives the protein CASSRRPNTGELFF. The chain links TRBV28 to TRBJ2-2; D gene ambiguous. V was clipped by 6 bases and J by 2 bases, with 10 bases between them. This CDR3 contains 14 residues. CDR1 and CDR2 from the germline V gene are MDHEN and SYDVKM.

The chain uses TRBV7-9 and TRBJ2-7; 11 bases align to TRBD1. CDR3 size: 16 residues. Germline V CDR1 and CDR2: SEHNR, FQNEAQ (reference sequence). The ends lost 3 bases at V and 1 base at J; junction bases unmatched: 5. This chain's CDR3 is CASSFYGQGASYEQYF. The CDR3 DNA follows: TGTGCCAGCAGCTTTTATGGACAGGGGGCTTCCTACGAGCAGTACTTC.

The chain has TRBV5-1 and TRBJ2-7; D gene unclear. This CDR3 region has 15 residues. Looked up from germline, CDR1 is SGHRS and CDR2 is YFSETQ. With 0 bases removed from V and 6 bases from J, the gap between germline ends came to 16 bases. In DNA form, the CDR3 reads TGCGCCAGCAGCTTGGTAGTGGAATCTCCTGGCGAGCAGTACTTC. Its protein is CASSLVVESPGEQYF.

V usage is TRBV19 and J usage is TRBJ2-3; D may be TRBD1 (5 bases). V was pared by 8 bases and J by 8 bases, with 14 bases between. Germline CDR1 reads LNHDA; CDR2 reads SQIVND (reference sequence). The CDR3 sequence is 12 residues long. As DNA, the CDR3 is TGTGCCAGTCTCACAAGGGGCGGTACGCAGTATTTT. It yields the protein CASLTRGGTQYF. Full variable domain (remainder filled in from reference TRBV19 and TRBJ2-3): DGGITQSPKYLFRKEGQNVTLSCEQNLNHDAMYWYRQDPGQGLRLIYYSQIVNDFQKGDIAEGYSVSREKKESFPLTVTSAQKNPTAFYLCASLTRGGTQYFGPGTRLTVL.

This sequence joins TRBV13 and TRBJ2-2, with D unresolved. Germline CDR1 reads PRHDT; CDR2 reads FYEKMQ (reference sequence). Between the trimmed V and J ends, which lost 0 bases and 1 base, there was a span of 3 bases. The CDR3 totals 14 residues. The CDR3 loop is CASSLGGNTGELFF. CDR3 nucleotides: TGTGCCAGCAGCTTAGGAGGGAACACCGGGGAGCTGTTTTTT. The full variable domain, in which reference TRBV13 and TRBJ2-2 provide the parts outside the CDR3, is AAGVIQSPRHLIKEKRETATLKCYPIPRHDTVYWYQQGPGQDPQFLISFYEKMQSDKGSIPDRFSAQQFSDYHSELNMSSLELGDSALYFCASSLGGNTGELFFGEGSRLTVL.

The CDR3 is CATSQPSSFYEQYF. CDR3 DNA: TGTGCCACCAGCCAGCCGTCCAGTTTCTACGAGCAGTACTTC. The chain employs TRBV15 and TRBJ2-7; D gene uncertain. Germline values: CDR1 LNHNV, CDR2 YYDKDF (reference sequence). Trimming took off 5 bases at V and 3 bases at J, with 14 bases between the two ends. The CDR3 totals 14 residues.

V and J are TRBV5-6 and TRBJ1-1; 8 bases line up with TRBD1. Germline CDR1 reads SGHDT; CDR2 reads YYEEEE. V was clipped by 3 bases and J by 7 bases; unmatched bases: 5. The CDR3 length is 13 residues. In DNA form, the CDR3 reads TGTGCCAGCAGCTATACAGGGGGTGGTGAAGCTTTCTTT. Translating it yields CASSYTGGGEAFF.

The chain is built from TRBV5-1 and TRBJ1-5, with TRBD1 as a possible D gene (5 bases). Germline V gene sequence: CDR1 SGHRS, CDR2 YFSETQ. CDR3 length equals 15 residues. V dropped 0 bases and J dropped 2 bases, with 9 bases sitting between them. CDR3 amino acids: CASSLESGGNQPQHF. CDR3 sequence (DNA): TGCGCCAGCAGCTTGGAGTCGGGGGGCAATCAGCCCCAGCATTTT. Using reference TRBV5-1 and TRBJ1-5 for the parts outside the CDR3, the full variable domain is KAGVTQTPRYLIKTRGQQVTLSCSPISGHRSVSWYQQTPGQGLQFLFEYFSETQRNKGNFPGRFSGRQFSNSRSEMNVSTLELGDSALYLCASSLESGGNQPQHFGDGTRLSIL.

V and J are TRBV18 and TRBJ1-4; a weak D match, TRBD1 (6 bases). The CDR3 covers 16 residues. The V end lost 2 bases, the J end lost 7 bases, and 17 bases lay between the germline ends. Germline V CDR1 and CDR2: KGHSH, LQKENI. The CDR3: CASSPDGGGSGEKLFF. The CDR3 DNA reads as TGTGCCAGCTCACCAGACGGTGGGGGCTCGGGTGAAAAACTGTTTTTT.

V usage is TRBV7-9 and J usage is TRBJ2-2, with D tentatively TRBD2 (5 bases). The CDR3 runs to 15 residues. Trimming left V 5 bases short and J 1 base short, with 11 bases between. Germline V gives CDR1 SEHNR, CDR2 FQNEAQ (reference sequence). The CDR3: CASSGRDRNTGELFF. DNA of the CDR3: TGTGCCAGCAGCGGCCGGGATCGGAACACCGGGGAGCTGTTTTTT.

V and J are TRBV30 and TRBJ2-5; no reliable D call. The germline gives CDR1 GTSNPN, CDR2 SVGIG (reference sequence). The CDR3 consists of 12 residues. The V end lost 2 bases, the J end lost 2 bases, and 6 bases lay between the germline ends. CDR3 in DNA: TGTGCCTGGAGTATAGTTCAAGAGACCCAGTACTTC. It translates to CAWSIVQETQYF.

CDR3 DNA sequence: TGTGCCAGCAGTTCCCAGGTCCTTGAAGCTTTCTTT. Amino acid sequence: CASSSQVLEAFF. This sequence joins TRBV28 and TRBJ1-1; no definite D call. The V end lost 4 bases, the J end lost 7 bases, and 10 bases lay between the germline ends. CDR1 and CDR2 from the germline V gene are MDHEN and SYDVKM. The CDR3 runs 12 residues.

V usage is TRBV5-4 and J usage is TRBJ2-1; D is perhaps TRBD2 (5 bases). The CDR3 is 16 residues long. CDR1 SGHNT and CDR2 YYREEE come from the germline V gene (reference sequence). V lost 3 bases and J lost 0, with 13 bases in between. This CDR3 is CASSSRLRSSYNEQFF. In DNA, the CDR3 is TGTGCCAGCAGCTCCCGACTACGGAGCTCCTACAATGAGCAGTTCTTC.

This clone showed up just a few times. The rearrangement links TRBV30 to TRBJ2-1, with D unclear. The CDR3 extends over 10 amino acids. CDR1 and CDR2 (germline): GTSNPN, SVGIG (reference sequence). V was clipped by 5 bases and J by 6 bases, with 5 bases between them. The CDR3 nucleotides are TGTGCCTGGGGAATCAATGAGCAGTTCTTC. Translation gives CAWGINEQFF. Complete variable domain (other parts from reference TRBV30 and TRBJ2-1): SQTIHQWPATLVQPVGSPLSLECTVEGTSNPNLYWYRQAAGRGLQLLFYSVGIGQISSEVPQNLSASRPQDRQFILSSKKLLLSDSGFYLCAWGINEQFFGPGTRLTVL.

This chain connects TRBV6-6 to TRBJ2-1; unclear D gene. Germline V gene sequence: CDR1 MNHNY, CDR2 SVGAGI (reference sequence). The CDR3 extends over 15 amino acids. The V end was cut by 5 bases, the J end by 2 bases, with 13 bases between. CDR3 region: CASSPTGLAYNEQFF. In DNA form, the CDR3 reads TGTGCCAGCAGTCCGACTGGGCTAGCCTACAATGAGCAGTTCTTC.

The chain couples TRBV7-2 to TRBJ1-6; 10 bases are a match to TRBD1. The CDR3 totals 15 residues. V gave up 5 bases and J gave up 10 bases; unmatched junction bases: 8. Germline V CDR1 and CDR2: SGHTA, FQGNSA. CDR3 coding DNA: TGTGCCAGCAGCCCCCGGGACAGGGGTGGGTCACCCCTCCACTTT. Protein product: CASSPRDRGGSPLHF.

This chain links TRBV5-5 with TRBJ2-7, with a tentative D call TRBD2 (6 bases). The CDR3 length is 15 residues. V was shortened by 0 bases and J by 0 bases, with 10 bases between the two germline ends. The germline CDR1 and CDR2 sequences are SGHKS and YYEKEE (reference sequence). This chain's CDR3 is CASSLAGAPSYEQYF. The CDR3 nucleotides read TGTGCCAGCAGCTTGGCGGGAGCCCCCTCCTACGAGCAGTACTTC.

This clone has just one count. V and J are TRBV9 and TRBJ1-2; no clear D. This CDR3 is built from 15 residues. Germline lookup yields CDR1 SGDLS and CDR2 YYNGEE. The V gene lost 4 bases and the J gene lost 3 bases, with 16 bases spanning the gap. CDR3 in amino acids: CASSLLGVMDYGYTF. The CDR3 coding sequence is TGTGCCAGCAGCCTCCTTGGGGTCATGGACTATGGCTACACCTTC.

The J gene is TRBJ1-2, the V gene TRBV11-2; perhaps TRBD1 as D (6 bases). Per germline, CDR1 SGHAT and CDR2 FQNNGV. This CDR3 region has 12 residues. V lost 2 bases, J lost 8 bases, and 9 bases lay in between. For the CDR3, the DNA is TGTGCCAGCAGCTTACACAGGGACGGCTACACCTTC. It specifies CASSLHRDGYTF. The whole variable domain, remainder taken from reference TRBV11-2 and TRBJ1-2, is EAGVAQSPRYKIIEKRQSVAFWCNPISGHATLYWYQQILGQGPKLLIQFQNNGVVDDSQLPKDRFSAERLKGVDSTLKIQPAKLEDSAVYLCASSLHRDGYTFGSGTRLTVV.

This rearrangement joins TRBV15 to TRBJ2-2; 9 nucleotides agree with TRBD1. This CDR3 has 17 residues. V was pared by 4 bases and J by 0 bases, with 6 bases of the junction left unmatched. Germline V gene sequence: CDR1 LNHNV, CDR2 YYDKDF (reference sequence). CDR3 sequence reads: CATSTGQGSSNTGELFF. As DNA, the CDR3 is TGTGCCACCAGCACGGGACAGGGCTCGTCGAACACCGGGGAGCTGTTTTTT. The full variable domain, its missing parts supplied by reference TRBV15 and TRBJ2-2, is DAMVIQNPRYQVTQFGKPVTLSCSQTLNHNVMYWYQQKSSQAPKLLFHYYDKDFNNEADTPDNFQSRRPNTSFCFLDIRSPGLGDTAMYLCATSTGQGSSNTGELFFGEGSRLTVL.

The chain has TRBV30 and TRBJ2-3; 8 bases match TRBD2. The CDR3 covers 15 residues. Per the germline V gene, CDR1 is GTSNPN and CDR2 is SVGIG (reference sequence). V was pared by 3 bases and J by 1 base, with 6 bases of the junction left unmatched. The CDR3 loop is CAWSLKTSGTDTQYF. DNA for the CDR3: TGTGCCTGGAGCCTTAAGACTAGCGGCACAGATACGCAGTATTTT.

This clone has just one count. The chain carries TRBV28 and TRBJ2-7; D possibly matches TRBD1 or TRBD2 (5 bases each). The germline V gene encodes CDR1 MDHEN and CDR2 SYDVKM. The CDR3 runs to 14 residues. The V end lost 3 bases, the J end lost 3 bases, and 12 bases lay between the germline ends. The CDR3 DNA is TGTGCCAGCAGTTTCCGGGGCCAGTACTACGAGCAGTACTTC. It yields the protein CASSFRGQYYEQYF.

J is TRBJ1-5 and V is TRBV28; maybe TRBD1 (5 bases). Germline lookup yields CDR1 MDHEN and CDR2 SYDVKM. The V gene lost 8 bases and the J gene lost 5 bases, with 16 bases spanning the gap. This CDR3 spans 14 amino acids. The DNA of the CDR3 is TGTGCCAGCCGTGGGACCAAACGCTATCAGCCCCAGCATTTT. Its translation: CASRGTKRYQPQHF.

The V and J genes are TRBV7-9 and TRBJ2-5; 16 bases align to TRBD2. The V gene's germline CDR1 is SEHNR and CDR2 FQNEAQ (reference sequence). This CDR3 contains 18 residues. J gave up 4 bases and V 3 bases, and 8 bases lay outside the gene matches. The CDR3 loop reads CASSFGTSGRAPRETQYF. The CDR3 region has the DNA TGTGCCAGCAGCTTCGGGACTAGCGGGAGGGCCCCAAGAGAGACCCAGTACTTC. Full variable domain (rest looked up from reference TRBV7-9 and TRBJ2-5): DTGVSQNPRHKITKRGQNVTFRCDPISEHNRLYWYRQTLGQGPEFLTYFQNEAQLEKSRLLSDRFSAERPKGSFSTLEIQRTEQGDSAMYLCASSFGTSGRAPRETQYFGPGTRLLVL.

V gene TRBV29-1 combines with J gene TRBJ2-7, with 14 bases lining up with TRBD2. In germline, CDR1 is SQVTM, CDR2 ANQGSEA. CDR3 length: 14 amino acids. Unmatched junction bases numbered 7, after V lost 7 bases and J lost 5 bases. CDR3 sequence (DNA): TGCAGCGCCCTTGGGACTAGCGGGAGCAACGAGCAGTACTTC. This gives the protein CSALGTSGSNEQYF.

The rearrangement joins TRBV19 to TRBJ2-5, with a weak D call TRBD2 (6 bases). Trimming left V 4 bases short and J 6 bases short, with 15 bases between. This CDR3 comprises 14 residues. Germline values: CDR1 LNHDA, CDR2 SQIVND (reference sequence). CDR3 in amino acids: CASSTPGVGKTQYF. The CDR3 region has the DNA TGTGCCAGTAGTACCCCGGGAGTGGGTAAGACCCAGTACTTC.

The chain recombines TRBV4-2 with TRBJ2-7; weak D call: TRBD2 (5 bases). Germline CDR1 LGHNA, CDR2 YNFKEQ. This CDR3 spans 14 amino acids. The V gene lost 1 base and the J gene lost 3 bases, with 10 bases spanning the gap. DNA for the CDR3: TGTGCCAGCAGCCAAGTTGGGGAGCGCTACGAGCAGTACTTC. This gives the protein CASSQVGERYEQYF.